This T cell receptor (beta chain) was profiled in a study of sequential checkpoint blockade in melanoma. For the study at large: First-line arms were nivolumab then ipilimumab, or the reverse, randomized 1:1. Both treatment sequences were followed by maintenance nivolumab.

Germline V gene sequence: CDR1 SNHLY, CDR2 FYNNEI. The CDR3 contains 13 residues. Assay used: immunoSEQ multiplex PCR; TCRdb lists only in-frame clones, some missing. Seen here are about 20,000 clones, around 86% observed once, and the top ten hold around 25%. Noted treatment: randomized to nivolumab then ipilimumab (arm A) or the reverse (arm B). Sorted cells were live CD3+CD8+, lacking CD19 and CD56, from PBMCs. Sequencing used CD8+ T cells sorted from blood (inferred from file names), obtained from a patient given nivolumab and ipilimumab in sequence. The rearrangement joins TRBV2 to TRBJ2-5; TRBD2 matches at 9 bases. The DNA end is a closer match to TRBJ2-7, so the J assignment may be wrong. The receptor's source is a human donor with melanoma. CDR3 in DNA: TGTGCCAGCACTAGCGGGGCGTCCTACGAGCAGTACTTC. It yields the protein CASTSGASYEQYF.